This TCR beta chain was recorded in a study of blood T cell repertoires in COVID-19. Turning to the study itself: Spain, Italy and the United States supplied samples that represented acute and convalescent COVID-19. Nucleic acid was either cDNA or gDNA, and it came from T cells, B-cell-depleted T cells, or PBMCs.

Original methodology: Reference gene primer amplification gave estimated nucleated cell counts. The protocol was immunoSEQ multiplex PCR, while the TCRdb copy is restricted to in-frame clones and leaves out a portion. Clone size and the V and J calls come from that table; the DNA yielded D and trimming. The sample contains over 50,000 clones, 87% of which appear only once. This TCR was recovered from a man in his 60s with acute or convalescent COVID-19. The sample was peripheral blood.

CDR3 nucleotides: TGTGCCAGCAGTGGGGACAGGGACTATGGCTACACCTTC. It codes for CASSGDRDYGYTF. The V and J genes are TRBV6-2 or TRBV6-3 and TRBJ1-2, with 9 positions matching TRBD1. Germline CDR1 reads MNHEY; CDR2 reads SVGEGT. The CDR3 is 13 amino acids. The J segment lost 3 bases and the V segment lost 5 bases, leaving 1 base of the junction unmatched.